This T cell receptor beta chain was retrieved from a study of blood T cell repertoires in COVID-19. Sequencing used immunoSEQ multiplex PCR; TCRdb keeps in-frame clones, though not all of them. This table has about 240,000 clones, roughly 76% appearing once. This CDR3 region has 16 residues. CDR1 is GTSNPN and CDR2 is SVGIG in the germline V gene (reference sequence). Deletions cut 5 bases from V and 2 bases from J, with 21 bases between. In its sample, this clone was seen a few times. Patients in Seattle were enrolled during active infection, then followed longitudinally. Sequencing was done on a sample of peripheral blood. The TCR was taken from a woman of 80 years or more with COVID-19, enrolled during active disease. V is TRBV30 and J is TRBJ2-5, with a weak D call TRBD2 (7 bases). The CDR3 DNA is TGTGCCTGGTCAGTGTGGGGGGGCCCACGACAAGAGACCCAGTACTTC. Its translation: CAWSVWGGPRQETQYF. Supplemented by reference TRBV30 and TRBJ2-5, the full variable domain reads SQTIHQWPATLVQPVGSPLSLECTVEGTSNPNLYWYRQAAGRGLQLLFYSVGIGQISSEVPQNLSASRPQDRQFILSSKKLLLSDSGFYLCAWSVWGGPRQETQYFGPGTRLLVL.